This T cell receptor (beta chain) originates from a study of blood T cell repertoires in COVID-19. Study-wide context: Samples of COVID-19 (acute and convalescent) were obtained from the United States, Italy and Spain.

The germline V gene encodes CDR1 KGHDR and CDR2 SFDVKD. The CDR3 totals 15 residues. V was trimmed by 3 bases and J by 1 base, leaving 12 bases between them. Per the original data handling: The assay estimated nucleated cells by amplifying reference gene primers. TCRdb's table, derived via immunoSEQ multiplex PCR, lists solely in-frame clones and lacks some. The V and J calls and clone size are taken from that table; D and trimming were inferred from the DNA. The repertoire holds around 260,000 clones, with 70% to 90% as singletons. The chain combines TRBV24-1 with TRBJ2-7, with D perhaps TRBD2 (6 bases). The TCR comes from a woman in her 50s with acute or convalescent COVID-19. The sequencing sample was made of peripheral blood. Written as DNA, the CDR3 is TGTGCCACCAGTGATCTTAGGGGAGGATCCTACGAGCAGTACTTC. Translation gives CATSDLRGGSYEQYF.